This TCR beta chain was captured in a study of STAT5B mutations in CD4+ large granular lymphocyte leukemia. The wider study: The CDR3 'QG' motif was associated with a particular HLA allele among healthy donors. Findings of the study overall: CD4-sorted patient repertoires seemed more clonal than healthy CD4+ repertoires.

Only a few counts were recorded for this clone. Its cognate antigen is unknown. The assay was immunoSEQ multiplex PCR, and TCRdb's table has in-frame clones only and misses some. The sample holds around 35,000 clones, 87% seen once. Trimming removed 0 bases at V and 2 bases at J, with 7 bases between. The CDR3 loop spans 14 amino acids. CDR1 and CDR2 from the germline V gene are LNHNV and YYDKDF (reference sequence). The rearrangement uses TRBV15 and TRBJ1-2; the D is unclear. The sequenced sample was CD4+ T cells from blood buffy coats. The receptor was derived from a human donor in good health. CDR3 in amino acids: CATSRDYGNYGYTF. In DNA, the CDR3 is TGTGCCACCAGCAGAGATTACGGGAACTATGGCTACACCTTC. The full variable domain, in which reference TRBV15 and TRBJ1-2 provide the parts outside the CDR3, is DAMVIQNPRYQVTQFGKPVTLSCSQTLNHNVMYWYQQKSSQAPKLLFHYYDKDFNNEADTPDNFQSRRPNTSFCFLDIRSPGLGDTAMYLCATSRDYGNYGYTFGSGTRLTVV.